The T cell receptor beta chain under discussion was sequenced for a study of shared clonotypes between healthy human individuals. Naive CD4+ cells were CD45RA-selected; the remaining cells were memory. Genomic DNA from each subset was divided evenly over several immunoSEQ plates. Source study methods: Junction-only sequences produced by ImmunoSEQ had no quality scores, so filtering differed. Produced via immunoSEQ multiplex PCR; TCRdb's table is partial and in-frame only. V, J and clone size reflect that table, while D and trimming were determined from the DNA. The sample lists about 1 million clones, around 76% seen once, with approximately 1.3% in the top ten. Comment on this clone: Other DNA sequences in the same sample also yield this CDR3.

Trimming stripped 1 base from V and 2 bases from J, with 9 bases between. CDR1 is SGHRS, CDR2 YFSETQ, per germline. The CDR3 extends over 15 amino acids. The rearrangement uses TRBV5-1 and TRBJ2-2; maybe TRBD1 (6 bases). This receptor was identified in a man aged 18 to 30 in good health. Sequenced input: memory CD4+ T cells sorted from blood. Subset given: CD45RA-negative fraction. The chain's CDR3 is CASSLRTDNTGELFF. The CDR3 DNA is TGCGCCAGCAGCTTGCGGACAGATAACACCGGGGAGCTGTTTTTT.